This entry lists 15 T cell receptor beta chains sequenced from one sample in a study of blood T cell repertoires in COVID-19 (dated by TCRdb to the early 2020s). The library was prepared using the immunoSEQ multiplex PCR assay. The table comes from immuneACCESS by way of TCRdb, which keeps in-frame sequences with V and J called. Part of the clones is missing from these tables; in studies checked, under half for an unresolved V gene and the rest for unknown reasons. This sample lists a few hundred thousand clones; 89% were detected once. Of the sample, roughly 1.2% is held by the ten largest clones. Sample: peripheral blood. The receptors originated from a man aged 35-49 years with acute or convalescent COVID-19.

This chain uses TRBV3-1 (or the pseudogene TRBV3-2) with TRBJ1-1; D possibly corresponds to TRBD1 (6 bases). V lost 4 bases and J lost 5, with 14 bases in between. This CDR3 comprises 14 residues. Germline V gene sequence: CDR1 LGHDT, CDR2 YNNKEL (reference sequence). The CDR3 coding sequence is TGTGCCAGCAGCCTCGGGGGGGGCGTGACTGAAGCTTTCTTT. This translates into CASSLGGGVTEAFF.

The chain joins TRBV19 to TRBJ2-1; the D gene is possibly TRBD2 (5 bases). The CDR3 runs 15 residues. V shed 6 bases and J shed 3 bases, with 15 bases lying between them. Germline V gene data show CDR1 as LNHDA and CDR2 as SQIVND (reference sequence). As DNA, the CDR3 is TGTGCCAGTAGCCCGGGAAGGGAAATCTACAATGAGCAGTTCTTC. Its translation: CASSPGREIYNEQFF.

This chain links TRBV2 with TRBJ1-2; 8 positions agree with TRBD1. The CDR3 has 16 residues. Germline V gene lookup returns CDR1 SNHLY and CDR2 FYNNEI. V shed 2 bases and J 4 bases; nucleotides not matched to a gene: 9. The chain's CDR3 is CASSEMGQATLYGYTF. CDR3 sequence (DNA): TGTGCCAGCAGTGAAATGGGACAGGCGACACTCTATGGCTACACCTTC.

This clone was detected once. The rearrangement joins TRBV2 to TRBJ1-1, with D possibly being TRBD1 (6 bases). The CDR3 is 16 residues long. The germline V and J ends were trimmed by 6 bases and 1 base, with 18 bases remaining between them. Germline CDR1 and CDR2: SNHLY and FYNNEI. CDR3 region: CASRAPRNRENTEAFF. The CDR3 coding sequence is TGTGCCAGCAGGGCTCCCCGCAACAGGGAGAACACTGAAGCTTTCTTT.

The chain recombines TRBV6-5 with TRBJ1-2; no definite D call. The CDR3 runs 14 residues. V lost 7 bases to trimming and J lost 2 bases, with 14 bases between them. Germline V lookup: CDR1 MNHEY, CDR2 SVGAGI. Written as DNA, the CDR3 is TGTGCCAGCACCCGAAGTGACAAGAACTATGGCTACACCTTC. This encodes CASTRSDKNYGYTF.

The chain recombines TRBV5-1 with TRBJ2-5; 7 bases map to TRBD1. The CDR3 sequence is 15 residues long. The germline gives CDR1 SGHRS, CDR2 YFSETQ. J was trimmed by 4 bases and V by 4 bases; bases with no gene match: 10. The CDR3 DNA sequence: TGCGCCAGCAGCCCGCGACAGGGAAATGGAGAGACCCAGTACTTC. Protein: CASSPRQGNGETQYF.

The chain links TRBV5-4 to TRBJ2-1; D might be TRBD1 (5 bases). V gave up 1 base and J gave up 8 bases, with 10 bases separating them. Germline V gene sequence: CDR1 SGHNT, CDR2 YYREEE (reference sequence). CDR3 size: 13 residues. DNA of the CDR3: TGTGCCAGCAGCTTGACAGGCGCGTATGAGCAGTTCTTC. Residues: CASSLTGAYEQFF.

This chain links TRBV7-9 with TRBJ2-7; tentative D call: TRBD1 (6 bases). Per the germline V gene, CDR1 is SEHNR and CDR2 is FQNEAQ (reference sequence). This CDR3 has 14 residues. Trimming took off 5 bases at V and 6 bases at J, with 17 bases between the two ends. The DNA of the CDR3 is TGTGCCAGCAGCACTCATACAGGGTCCGGCGAGCAGTACTTC. Translation: CASSTHTGSGEQYF.

The chain links TRBV7-3 to TRBJ1-2, with D maybe TRBD1 (6 bases). The CDR3 length is 13 residues. CDR1 SGHTA and CDR2 FQGTGA come from the germline V gene. V dropped 3 bases and J dropped 6 bases, with 11 bases sitting between them. CDR3 nucleotides: TGTGCCAGCAGCTTTGGACAGCCTGATGGCTACACCTTC. It codes for CASSFGQPDGYTF.

This clone has just one count. The chain couples TRBV4-1 to TRBJ2-7; 13 nucleotides agree with TRBD2. This CDR3 contains 20 residues. With 0 bases clipped from V and 2 bases from J, the junction kept 13 bases outside the gene matches. From germline, CDR1 is MGHRA and CDR2 YSYEKL. CDR3 in amino acids: CASSQDLTSPTSGRAYEQYF. CDR3 nucleotides: TGCGCCAGCAGCCAAGATCTTACCTCTCCCACTAGCGGGAGGGCCTACGAGCAGTACTTC.

This chain links TRBV6-5 with TRBJ1-2; D possibly corresponds to TRBD1 (5 bases). This CDR3 has 12 amino acids. Germline values: CDR1 MNHEY, CDR2 SVGAGI. The ends were cut back, 10 bases at V and 1 base at J, with 10 bases in the middle. This CDR3 reads CATRQLNYGYTF. The CDR3 DNA is TGTGCCACCCGACAGCTTAACTATGGCTACACCTTC.

The V call is TRBV5-1, the J call TRBJ1-4, with D uncertain. This CDR3 comprises 13 residues. V was clipped by 5 bases and J by 0 bases, with 5 bases between them. CDR1 and CDR2 from the germline V gene are SGHRS and YFSETQ. The CDR3 protein is CASREATNEKLFF. Here the CDR3 DNA reads TGCGCCAGCAGAGAGGCAACTAATGAAAAACTGTTTTTT.

The chain links TRBV14 to TRBJ1-1; 9 bases are a match to TRBD1. Trimming at V came to 0 bases and at J to 10 bases, leaving 3 bases not matched to a gene. CDR3 size: 13 residues. Germline lookup yields CDR1 SGHDN and CDR2 FVKESK. CDR3 protein: CASSQDLGQGAFF. Here the CDR3 DNA reads TGTGCCAGCAGCCAAGATCTGGGACAGGGAGCTTTCTTT.

The V call is TRBV19, the J call TRBJ1-5; D gene uncertain. CDR1 LNHDA and CDR2 SQIVND come from the germline V gene (reference sequence). Trimming took off 6 bases at V and 0 bases at J, with 6 bases between the two ends. CDR3 size: 13 residues. For the CDR3, the DNA is TGTGCCAGTAGGACTCTTAGCAATCAGCCCCAGCATTTT. It translates to CASRTLSNQPQHF.

The chain recombines TRBV2 with TRBJ2-7; 8 positions agree with TRBD2. This CDR3 has 17 residues. J gave up 5 bases and V 2 bases, and 14 bases lay outside the gene matches. Germline loops: CDR1 SNHLY, CDR2 FYNNEI. The CDR3 reads CASSEPHTSPGGDEQYF. The CDR3, as DNA: TGTGCCAGCAGTGAACCTCACACCTCCCCGGGGGGGGACGAGCAGTACTTC.